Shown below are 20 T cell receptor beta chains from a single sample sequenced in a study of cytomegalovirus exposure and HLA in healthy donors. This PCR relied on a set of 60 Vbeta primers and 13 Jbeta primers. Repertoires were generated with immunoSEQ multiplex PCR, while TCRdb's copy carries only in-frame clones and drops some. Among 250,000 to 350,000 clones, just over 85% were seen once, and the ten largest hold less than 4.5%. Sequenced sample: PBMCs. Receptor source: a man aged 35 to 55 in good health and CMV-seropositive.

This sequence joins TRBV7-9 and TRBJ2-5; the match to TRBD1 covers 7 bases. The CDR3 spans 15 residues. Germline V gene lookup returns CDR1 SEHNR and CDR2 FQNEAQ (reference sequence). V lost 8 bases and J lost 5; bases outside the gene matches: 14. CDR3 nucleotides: TGTGCCAGCCGCCCCATTGAGGGGGCGATGGAGACCCAGTACTTC. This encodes CASRPIEGAMETQYF.

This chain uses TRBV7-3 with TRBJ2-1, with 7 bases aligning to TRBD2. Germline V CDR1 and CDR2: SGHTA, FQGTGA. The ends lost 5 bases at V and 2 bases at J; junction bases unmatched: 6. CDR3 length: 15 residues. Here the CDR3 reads CASSPELAAYNEQFF. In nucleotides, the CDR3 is TGTGCCAGCAGCCCCGAGCTAGCGGCCTACAATGAGCAGTTCTTC.

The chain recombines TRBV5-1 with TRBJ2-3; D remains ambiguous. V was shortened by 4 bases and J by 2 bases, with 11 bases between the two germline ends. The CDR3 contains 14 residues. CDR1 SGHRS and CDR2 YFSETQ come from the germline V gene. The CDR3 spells CASSLEANTDTQYF. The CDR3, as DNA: TGCGCCAGCAGCCTGGAAGCAAACACAGATACGCAGTATTTT.

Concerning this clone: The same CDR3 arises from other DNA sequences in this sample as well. The CDR3 region is CASSPGGTASYEQYF. CDR3 coding DNA: TGTGCCAGCTCCCCAGGCGGGACGGCCTCCTACGAGCAGTACTTC. The chain has TRBV18 and TRBJ2-7; D may be TRBD2 (6 bases). Germline assignment: CDR1 KGHSH and CDR2 LQKENI. The CDR3 runs to 15 residues. Trimming took 6 bases from V and 0 from J, leaving 15 bases between them. The entire variable domain, with the rest obtained from reference TRBV18 and TRBJ2-7, is as follows: NAGVMQNPRHLVRRRGQEARLRCSPMKGHSHVYWYRQLPEEGLKFMVYLQKENIIDESGMPKERFSAEFPKEGPSILRIQQVVRGDSAAYFCASSPGGTASYEQYFGPGTRLTVT.

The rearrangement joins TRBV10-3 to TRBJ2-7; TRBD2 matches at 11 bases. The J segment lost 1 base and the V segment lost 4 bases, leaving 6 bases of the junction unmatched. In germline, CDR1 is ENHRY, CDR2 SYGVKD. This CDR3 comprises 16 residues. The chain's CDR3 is CAISGKTSGNSYEQYF. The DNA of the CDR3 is TGTGCCATCAGTGGTAAGACTAGCGGGAATTCCTACGAGCAGTACTTC.

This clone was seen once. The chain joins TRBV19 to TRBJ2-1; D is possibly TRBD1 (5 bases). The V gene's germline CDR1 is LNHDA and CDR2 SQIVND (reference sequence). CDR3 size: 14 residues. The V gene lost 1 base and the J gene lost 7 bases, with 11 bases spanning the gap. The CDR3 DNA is TGTGCCAGTAGTATAGGGTCCCAGGGAAATGAGCAGTTCTTC. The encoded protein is CASSIGSQGNEQFF.

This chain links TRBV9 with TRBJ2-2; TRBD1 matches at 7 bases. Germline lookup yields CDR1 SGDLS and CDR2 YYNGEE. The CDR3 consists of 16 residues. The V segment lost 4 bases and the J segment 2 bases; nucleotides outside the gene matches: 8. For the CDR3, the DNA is TGTGCCAGCAGCACCTGGACAGGAGTTAACACCGGGGAGCTGTTTTTT. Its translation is CASSTWTGVNTGELFF.

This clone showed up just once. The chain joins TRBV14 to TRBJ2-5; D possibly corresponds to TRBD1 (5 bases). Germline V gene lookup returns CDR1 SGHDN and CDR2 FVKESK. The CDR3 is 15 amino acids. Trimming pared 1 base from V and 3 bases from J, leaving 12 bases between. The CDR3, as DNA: TGTGCCAGCAGCCAAGGGCCAGAGACAGAAGAGACCCAGTACTTC. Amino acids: CASSQGPETEETQYF.

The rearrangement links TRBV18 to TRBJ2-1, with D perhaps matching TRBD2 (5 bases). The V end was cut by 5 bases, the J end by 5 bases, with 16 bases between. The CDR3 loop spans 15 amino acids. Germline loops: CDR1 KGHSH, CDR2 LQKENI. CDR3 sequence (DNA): TGTGCCAGCTCATCGACTCAAACTAGTAACAATGAGCAGTTCTTC. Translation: CASSSTQTSNNEQFF. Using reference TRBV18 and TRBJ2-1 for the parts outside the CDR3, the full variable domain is NAGVMQNPRHLVRRRGQEARLRCSPMKGHSHVYWYRQLPEEGLKFMVYLQKENIIDESGMPKERFSAEFPKEGPSILRIQQVVRGDSAAYFCASSSTQTSNNEQFFGPGTRLTVL.

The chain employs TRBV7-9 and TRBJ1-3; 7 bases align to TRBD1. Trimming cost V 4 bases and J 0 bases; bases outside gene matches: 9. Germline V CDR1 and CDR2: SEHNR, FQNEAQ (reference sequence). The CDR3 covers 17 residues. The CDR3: CASSSDRKASSGNTIYF. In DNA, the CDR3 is TGTGCCAGCAGCTCGGACAGGAAAGCTTCCTCTGGAAACACCATATATTTT.

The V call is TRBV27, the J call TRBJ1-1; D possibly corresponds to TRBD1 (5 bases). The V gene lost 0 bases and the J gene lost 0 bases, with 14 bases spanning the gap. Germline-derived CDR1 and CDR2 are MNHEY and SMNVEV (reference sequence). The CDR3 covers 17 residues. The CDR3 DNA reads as TGTGCCAGCAGTTTATCGGCCAGGGTTTCGATGAACACTGAAGCTTTCTTT. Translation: CASSLSARVSMNTEAFF.

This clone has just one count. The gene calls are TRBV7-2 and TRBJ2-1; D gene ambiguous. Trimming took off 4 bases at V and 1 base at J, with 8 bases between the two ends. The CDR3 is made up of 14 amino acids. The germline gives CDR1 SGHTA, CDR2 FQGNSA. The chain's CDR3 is CASSSVGSYNEQFF. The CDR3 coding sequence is TGTGCCAGCAGCTCGGTCGGGTCCTACAATGAGCAGTTCTTC. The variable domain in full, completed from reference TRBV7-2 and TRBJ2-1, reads GAGVSQSPSNKVTEKGKDVELRCDPISGHTALYWYRQSLGQGLEFLIYFQGNSAPDKSGLPSDRFSAERTGGSVSTLTIQRTQQEDSAVYLCASSSVGSYNEQFFGPGTRLTVL.

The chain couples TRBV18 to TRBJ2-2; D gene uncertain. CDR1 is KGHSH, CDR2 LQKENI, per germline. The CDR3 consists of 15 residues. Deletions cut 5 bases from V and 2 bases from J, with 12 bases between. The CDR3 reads CASSSLQDNTGELFF. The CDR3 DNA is TGTGCCAGCTCATCCCTCCAGGATAACACCGGGGAGCTGTTTTTT.

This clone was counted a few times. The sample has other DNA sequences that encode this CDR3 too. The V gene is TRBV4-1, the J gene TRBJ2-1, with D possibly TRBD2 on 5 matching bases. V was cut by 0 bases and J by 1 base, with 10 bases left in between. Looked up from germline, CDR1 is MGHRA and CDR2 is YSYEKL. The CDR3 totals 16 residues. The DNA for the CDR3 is TGCGCCAGCAGCCAAGATCTCGGAGGATCCTACAATGAGCAGTTCTTC. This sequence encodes CASSQDLGGSYNEQFF.

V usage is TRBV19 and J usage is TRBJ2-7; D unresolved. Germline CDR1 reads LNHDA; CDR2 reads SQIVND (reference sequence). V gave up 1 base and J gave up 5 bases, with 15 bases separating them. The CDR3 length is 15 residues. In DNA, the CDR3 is TGTGCCAGTAGTATAGTGGCAGGTGGAAAGAACGAGCAGTACTTC. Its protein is CASSIVAGGKNEQYF.

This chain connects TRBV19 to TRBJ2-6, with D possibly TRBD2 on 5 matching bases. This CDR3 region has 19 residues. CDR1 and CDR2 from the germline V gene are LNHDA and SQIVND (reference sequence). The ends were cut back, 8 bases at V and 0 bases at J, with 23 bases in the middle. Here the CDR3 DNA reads TGTGCCAGTCTCCCCCCGGCAGGCCGGACTCACTCTGGGGCCAACGTCCTGACTTTC. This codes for CASLPPAGRTHSGANVLTF.

This CDR3 is CASSVGRGGTNTGELFF. The DNA for the CDR3 is TGTGCCAGCAGCGTAGGCAGAGGAGGGACCAACACCGGGGAGCTGTTTTTT. The chain employs TRBV9 and TRBJ2-2, with a weak D call TRBD2 (6 bases). The V and J ends lost 0 bases and 2 bases respectively, with 14 bases between them. The CDR3 is 17 amino acids. Germline CDR1 SGDLS, CDR2 YYNGEE.

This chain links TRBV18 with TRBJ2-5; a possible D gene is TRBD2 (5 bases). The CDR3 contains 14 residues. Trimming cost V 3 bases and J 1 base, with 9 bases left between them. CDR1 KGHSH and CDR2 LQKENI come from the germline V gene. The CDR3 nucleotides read TGTGCCAGCTCACCTTCGGGAAGCCAAGAGACCCAGTACTTC. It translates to CASSPSGSQETQYF.

CDR3: CAWETDPNEKLFF. In DNA, the CDR3 is TGTGCCTGGGAGACAGACCCTAATGAAAAACTGTTTTTT. The chain links TRBV30 to TRBJ1-4; tentative D call: TRBD1 (5 bases). This CDR3 comprises 13 residues. Per germline, CDR1 GTSNPN and CDR2 SVGIG (reference sequence). Trimming stripped 5 bases from V and 3 bases from J, with 10 bases between. The variable domain in full, with the rest retrieved from reference TRBV30 and TRBJ1-4, is SQTIHQWPATLVQPVGSPLSLECTVEGTSNPNLYWYRQAAGRGLQLLFYSVGIGQISSEVPQNLSASRPQDRQFILSSKKLLLSDSGFYLCAWETDPNEKLFFGSGTQLSVL.

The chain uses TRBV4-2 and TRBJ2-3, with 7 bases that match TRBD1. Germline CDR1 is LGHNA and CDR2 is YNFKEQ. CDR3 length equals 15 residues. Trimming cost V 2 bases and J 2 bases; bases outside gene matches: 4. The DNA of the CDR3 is TGTGCCAGCAGCCAACGGACAGGCTCCACAGATACGCAGTATTTT. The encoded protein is CASSQRTGSTDTQYF.